The 24 T cell receptor beta chains presented below share a single source sample, sequenced in a study of T cells after yellow fever vaccination. TCRdb redid the calling of the 5' RACE reads with MiXCR, one entry per CDR3 protein. The sample consists of around 320,000 distinct CDR3 sequences, approximately 12% of them appearing once. The sample here was CD4+ T cells sorted from PBMCs, taken 45 days after the yellow fever booster vaccination. The origin of the receptors is a man aged 18 to 29 who received the YFV17D yellow fever vaccine.

This sequence joins TRBV20-1 and TRBJ2-3, with 10 bases fitting TRBD1. The CDR3 extends over 14 amino acids. Germline CDR1 DFQATT, CDR2 SNEGSKA (reference sequence). The junction had 7 bases not matched to a gene; V was cut back by 6 bases and J by 4 bases. The CDR3 spells CSATGGAPADTQYF. DNA of the CDR3: TGCAGTGCGACAGGGGGCGCGCCGGCAGATACGCAGTATTTT.

The chain couples TRBV4-1 to TRBJ2-2, with D perhaps TRBD1 or TRBD2 (5 bases each). The CDR3 totals 19 residues. Germline CDR1 and CDR2: MGHRA and YSYEKL. V dropped 1 base and J dropped 7 bases, with 25 bases sitting between them. This CDR3 reads CASSQGQGPGTRFIGELFF. CDR3 DNA: TGCGCCAGCAGCCAAGGTCAGGGTCCGGGAACTAGGTTCATCGGGGAGCTGTTTTTT.

This clonotype was counted only a few times. Germline and junction disagree at one end, which may indicate a read error. The chain uses TRBV5-1 and TRBJ2-4; 9 positions match TRBD1. The CDR3 covers 15 residues. Germline V gene sequence: CDR1 SGHRS, CDR2 YFSETQ. In DNA, the CDR3 is TGCGCCAGCAGCCTCCAAGAACAGGGGGCATCCCCCCCTCACTTC. Translation gives CASSLQEQGASPPHF.

This clonotype was seen many times. The V gene is TRBV7-2, the J gene TRBJ1-2; D gene unclear. Trimming left V 1 base short and J 4 bases short, with 13 bases between. CDR1 and CDR2 (germline): SGHTA, FQGNSA. The CDR3 totals 15 residues. This CDR3 is CASSLGPGTIYGYTF. DNA of the CDR3: TGTGCCAGCAGCTTAGGTCCAGGAACTATCTATGGCTACACCTTC.

This clonotype was detected a few times. The V call is TRBV7-3, the J call TRBJ2-1; D unresolved. Germline V gene sequence: CDR1 SGHTA, CDR2 FQGTGA. This CDR3 has 14 residues. The ends were cut back, 5 bases at V and 6 bases at J, with 14 bases in the middle. For the CDR3, the DNA is TGTGCCAGCAGCCCGGACCATCACGGCAATGAGCAGTTCTTC. Translating gives CASSPDHHGNEQFF.

The V call is TRBV10-3, the J call TRBJ2-3; D gene unclear. The CDR3 consists of 11 residues. The germline V and J ends were trimmed by 6 bases and 3 bases, with 4 bases remaining between them. Germline values: CDR1 ENHRY, CDR2 SYGVKD. CDR3 protein: CAIRKTDTQYF. The CDR3 nucleotides are TGTGCCATCAGAAAAACAGATACGCAGTATTTT.

Concerning this clonotype itself: A read error may produce the germline difference seen at one junction end. The V call is TRBV12-3 or TRBV12-4, the J call TRBJ2-5; 7 nucleotides agree with TRBD1. The CDR3 runs to 13 residues. CDR3 nucleotide sequence: TGTGCCACCAGTTCGGACAGGCCAGAGACCCAGTACTTC. Translating it yields CATSSDRPETQYF.

This clonotype was picked up a small number of times. The chain uses TRBV29-1 and TRBJ2-2; 8 nucleotides align to TRBD2. V dropped 4 bases and J dropped 7; count of bases not matched to a gene: 8. The germline CDR1 and CDR2 sequences are SQVTM and ANQGSEA. The CDR3 runs to 14 residues. CDR3 protein: CSVGERGYGGELFF. The CDR3 region has the DNA TGCAGCGTTGGGGAGCGGGGGTACGGCGGGGAGCTGTTTTTT.

This rearrangement joins TRBV2 to TRBJ2-5; D is unclear. With 5 bases removed from V and 5 bases from J, the gap between germline ends came to 3 bases. Germline V CDR1 and CDR2: SNHLY, FYNNEI. This CDR3 contains 10 residues. CDR3 protein: CASSWETQYF. CDR3 DNA: TGTGCCAGCAGTTGGGAGACCCAGTACTTC.

This clonotype occurred a few times. The gene calls are TRBV25-1 and TRBJ1-6, with D tentatively TRBD1 (5 bases). Germline CDR1 is MGHDK and CDR2 is SYGVNS. Trimming stripped 3 bases from V and 4 bases from J, with 7 bases between. This CDR3 is 14 amino acids long. The CDR3 is CASSEGTYNSPLHF. CDR3 nucleotides: TGTGCCAGCAGTGAGGGGACTTATAATTCACCCCTCCACTTT.

Only a few counts were recorded for this clonotype. The chain couples TRBV5-1 to TRBJ2-1; D is possibly TRBD1 or TRBD2 (5 bases each). The CDR3 contains 13 residues. The V gene's germline CDR1 is SGHRS and CDR2 YFSETQ. The V and J ends lost 0 bases and 10 bases respectively, with 11 bases between them. CDR3 in amino acids: CASSLGGRLEQFF. The CDR3, as DNA: TGCGCCAGCAGCTTGGGGGGGAGACTAGAGCAGTTCTTC.

This clonotype was counted between two and nine times. The chain is built from TRBV12-3 or TRBV12-4 and TRBJ1-2, with D tentatively TRBD1 (6 bases). The CDR3 contains 15 residues. V lost 5 bases and J lost 4, with 17 bases in between. The CDR3: CASSPGQRRLYGYTF. The CDR3 nucleotides read TGTGCCAGCAGTCCTGGACAGAGGAGACTCTATGGCTACACCTTC.

V gene TRBV20-1 combines with J gene TRBJ2-5, with 8 positions matching TRBD2. This CDR3 has 14 amino acids. Germline V gives CDR1 DFQATT, CDR2 SNEGSKA (reference sequence). V lost 5 bases to trimming and J lost 5 bases; unmatched junction nucleotides: 10. The CDR3 nucleotides are TGCAGTGCTCGGCCGGGAGGGGGATTGGAGACCCAGTACTTC. Its translation: CSARPGGGLETQYF.

This clonotype occurred a few times. This chain uses TRBV5-1 with TRBJ1-5; 7 positions agree with TRBD1. The germline CDR1 and CDR2 sequences are SGHRS and YFSETQ. CDR3 length: 16 amino acids. Trimming at V came to 0 bases and at J to 4 bases, leaving 7 bases not matched to a gene. CDR3 sequence reads: CASSLEGRGENQPQHF. As DNA, the CDR3 is TGCGCCAGCAGCTTGGAGGGCAGGGGGGAAAATCAGCCCCAGCATTTT.

The genes are TRBV7-9 and TRBJ1-1; no clear D. CDR3 length: 12 amino acids. Between the trimmed V and J ends, which lost 10 bases and 1 base, there was a span of 10 bases. Germline assignment: CDR1 SEHNR and CDR2 FQNEAQ (reference sequence). The CDR3 sequence: CAIERGNTEAFF. In nucleotides, the CDR3 is TGTGCCATCGAGCGGGGGAACACTGAAGCTTTCTTT.

The chain joins TRBV10-3 to TRBJ1-2; D is unresolved. V was pared by 0 bases and J by 5 bases, with 16 bases between. Per germline, CDR1 ENHRY and CDR2 SYGVKD. There are 16 residues in the CDR3. The CDR3 spells CAISESKVGGTYGYTF. The CDR3 DNA reads TGTGCCATCAGTGAGTCGAAAGTCGGAGGAACTTATGGCTACACCTTC.

The V gene is TRBV14, the J gene TRBJ2-5; 11 positions match TRBD2. The CDR3 covers 16 residues. The V gene end was trimmed by 1 base and the J gene end by 5 bases; junction bases not matched to a gene: 6. The germline V gene encodes CDR1 SGHDN and CDR2 FVKESK. The CDR3: CASSQATLAGVETQYF. CDR3 DNA: TGTGCCAGCAGCCAAGCGACACTAGCGGGGGTGGAGACCCAGTACTTC.

A few counts support this clonotype. This chain uses TRBV24-1 with TRBJ2-5; D is tentatively TRBD1 or TRBD2 (5 bases each). The CDR3 has 13 residues. With 5 bases removed from V and 5 bases from J, the gap between germline ends came to 11 bases. Germline CDR1 and CDR2: KGHDR and SFDVKD. CDR3 sequence reads: CATSVWGGETQYF. CDR3 coding DNA: TGTGCCACCAGTGTTTGGGGCGGGGAGACCCAGTACTTC.

This clonotype has at least ten counts. The chain combines TRBV20-1 with TRBJ2-3, with D perhaps matching TRBD1 (6 bases). Germline values: CDR1 DFQATT, CDR2 SNEGSKA (reference sequence). V was clipped by 0 bases and J by 1 base, with 8 bases between them. The CDR3 length is 14 residues. As DNA, the CDR3 is TGCAGTGCTAGAGATCACAGGGGCACAGATACGCAGTATTTT. Amino acids: CSARDHRGTDTQYF.

This clonotype was seen a few times. CDR3 coding DNA: TGCAGTGCCTTGCGGGGGAACTATGGCTACACCTTC. Translated: CSALRGNYGYTF. The chain uses TRBV20-1 and TRBJ1-2; perhaps TRBD1 as D (5 bases). V dropped 6 bases and J dropped 2 bases, with 10 bases sitting between them. Germline V gene lookup returns CDR1 DFQATT and CDR2 SNEGSKA (reference sequence). This CDR3 spans 12 amino acids.

V gene TRBV7-9 combines with J gene TRBJ2-3; D unresolved. The germline CDR1 and CDR2 sequences are SEHNR and FQNEAQ (reference sequence). The CDR3 has 15 amino acids. The ends were cut back, 2 bases at V and 2 bases at J, with 11 bases in the middle. Here the CDR3 DNA reads TGTGCCAGCAGCTTAACGGCAGGCAACACAGATACGCAGTATTTT. Amino acid sequence: CASSLTAGNTDTQYF.

This clonotype came up a few times. The chain employs TRBV18 and TRBJ2-1, with D possibly being TRBD2 (6 bases). The V end lost 5 bases, the J end lost 2 bases, and 16 bases lay between the germline ends. The CDR3 spans 16 residues. Germline assignment: CDR1 KGHSH and CDR2 LQKENI. The CDR3 region has the DNA TGTGCCAGCTCAGCGGGACTCCAAGGACCCTACAATGAGCAGTTCTTC. This sequence encodes CASSAGLQGPYNEQFF.

This clonotype came up a few times. This chain joins TRBV9 and TRBJ2-3, with D possibly matching TRBD2 (6 bases). The CDR3 has 17 amino acids. V was shortened by 4 bases and J by 0 bases, with 18 bases between the two germline ends. The germline gives CDR1 SGDLS, CDR2 YYNGEE. The CDR3 region is CASSPGWRAASTDTQYF. The CDR3 DNA sequence: TGTGCCAGCAGCCCAGGGTGGAGGGCAGCTAGCACAGATACGCAGTATTTT.

This clonotype was seen only once. A much larger clone lies a single base off, so this may be a read error. V is TRBV4-3 and J is TRBJ2-2; a possible D gene is TRBD1 (6 bases). The CDR3 loop spans 18 amino acids. CDR1 LGHNA and CDR2 YSLEER come from the germline V gene. The CDR3 sequence is CASSQNWVRQDNTGELIF. CDR3 in DNA: TGCGCCAGCAGCCAAAATTGGGTGAGACAGGATAACACCGGGGAGCTGATTTTT.